The sequence of this T cell receptor (beta chain) was determined in a study of PD-L1 blockade in urothelial cancer. Overall study context: Blood was evaluated 3 weeks (second dose) and 6 weeks after therapy began. The study, taken as a whole, reports: Better progression-free and overall survival followed lower pretreatment blood clonality.

The time point here: pretreatment peripheral blood. Note on this clone: No antigen is known for it.

Trimming shortened V by 2 bases and J by 3 bases, and 11 bases separated the two germline ends. The V gene's germline CDR1 is MNHNY and CDR2 SVGAGI (reference sequence). The CDR3 loop spans 15 amino acids. Sequencing was performed with immunoSEQ multiplex PCR; in TCRdb, only in-frame clones are kept and a portion is missing. The sample yields around 130,000 clones, 84% seen once. Specimen: PBMCs, collected around atezolizumab (anti-PD-L1) treatment. The TCR comes from a man aged 50-60 years with urothelial cancer. The chain is built from TRBV6-6 and TRBJ1-5; D is ambiguous. This chain's CDR3 is CASSYGRRNNQPQHF. The CDR3 nucleotides are TGTGCCAGCAGTTACGGCCGAAGAAACAATCAGCCCCAGCATTTT.